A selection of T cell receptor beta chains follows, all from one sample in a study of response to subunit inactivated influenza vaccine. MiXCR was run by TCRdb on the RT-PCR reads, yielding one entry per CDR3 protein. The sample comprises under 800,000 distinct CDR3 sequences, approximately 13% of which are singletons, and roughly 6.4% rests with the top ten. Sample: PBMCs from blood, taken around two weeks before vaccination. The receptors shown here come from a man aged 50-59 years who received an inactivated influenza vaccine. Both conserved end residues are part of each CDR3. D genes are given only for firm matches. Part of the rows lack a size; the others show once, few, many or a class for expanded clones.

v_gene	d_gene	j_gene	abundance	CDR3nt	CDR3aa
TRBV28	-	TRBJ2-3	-	TGTGCCAGCAGTCCCCCTAGGTCGGATACGCAGTATTTT	CASSPPRSDTQYF
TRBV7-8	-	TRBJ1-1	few	TGTGCCAGCAGCCAACGGGACGCATTGAACACTGAAGCTTTCTTT	CASSQRDALNTEAFF
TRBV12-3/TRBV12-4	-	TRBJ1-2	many	TGTGCCAGCAGTTTAGACAAAAACTATGGCTACACCTTC	CASSLDKNYGYTF
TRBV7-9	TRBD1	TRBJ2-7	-	TGTGCCAGCAGCACCGGACAGGGCTACTACGAGCAGTACTTC	CASSTGQGYYEQYF
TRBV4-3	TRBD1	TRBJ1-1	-	TGCGCCAGCAGCCAAGATTACTTAATGGGACAGGGGGCGGCTGAAGCTTTCTTT	CASSQDYLMGQGAAEAFF
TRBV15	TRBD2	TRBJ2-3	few	TGTGCCACCAGCAGGGACCGGACTAGCGGCCCCACAGATACGCAGTATTTT	CATSRDRTSGPTDTQYF
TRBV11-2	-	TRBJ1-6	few	TGTGCCAGCAGCTTAGGACCCGGGGCGGCCCTCCACTTT	CASSLGPGAALHF
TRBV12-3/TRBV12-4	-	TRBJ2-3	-	TGTGCCGCAGGGACAGATACGCAGTATTTT	CAAGTDTQYF
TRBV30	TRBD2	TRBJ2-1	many	TGTGCCTGGAGTAGGGTAGCGGGTTCCTACAATGAGCAGTTCTTC	CAWSRVAGSYNEQFF
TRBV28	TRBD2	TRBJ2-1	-	TGTGCCAGCAGTCCGCTAGCGGTTACTGACAATGAGCAGTTCTTC	CASSPLAVTDNEQFF
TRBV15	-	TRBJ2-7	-	TGTGCCACCAGCAGAGAACAGGCGACTTACGAGCAGTACTTC	CATSREQATYEQYF
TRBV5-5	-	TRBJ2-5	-	TGTGCCAGCAGCTTGATGTACCAAGAGACCCAGTACTTC	CASSLMYQETQYF
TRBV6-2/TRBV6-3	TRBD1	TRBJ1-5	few	TGTGCCAGCAGATCCGACAGGGTAAATCAGCCCCAGCATTTT	CASRSDRVNQPQHF
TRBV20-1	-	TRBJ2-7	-	TGCAGTGCTAGAGGTACTCAGGGGCCCTACGAGCAGTACTTC	CSARGTQGPYEQYF
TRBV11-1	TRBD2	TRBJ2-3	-	TGTGCCAGCAGCTTAGGTAACGGGAGGCGGAATACGCAGTATTTT	CASSLGNGRRNTQYF
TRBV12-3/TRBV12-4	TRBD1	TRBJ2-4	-	TGTGCCAGCAGTTGGACAGGCGGTGAGGGCATTCAGTACTTC	CASSWTGGEGIQYF
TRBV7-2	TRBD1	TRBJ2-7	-	TGTGCCAGCAGCGCCCACAGGGGTTGGAACGAGCAGTACTTC	CASSAHRGWNEQYF
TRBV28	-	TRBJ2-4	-	TGTGCCAGCAGTTTAGTGGGGCCAAAAGACAAAAACATTCAGTACTTC	CASSLVGPKDKNIQYF
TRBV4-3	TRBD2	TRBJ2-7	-	TGCGCCAGCAGCCAATTATCCGGGACTAGTTTCTACGAGCAGTACTTC	CASSQLSGTSFYEQYF
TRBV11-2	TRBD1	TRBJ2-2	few	TGTGCCAGCAGCTTCCCTTGGGACAGGGGGCGTTGGGCGGGAGTCGGGGAGCTGTTTTTT	CASSFPWDRGRWAGVGELFF
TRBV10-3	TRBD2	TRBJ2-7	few	TGTGCCACCATAGGAACTGGGGGGGATCAAGAGCAGTACTTC	CATIGTGGDQEQYF
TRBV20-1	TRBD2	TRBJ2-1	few	TGCAGTGCTTCGGGTGGCGGGGGGGGCTCCTACAATGAGCAGTTCTTC	CSASGGGGGSYNEQFF
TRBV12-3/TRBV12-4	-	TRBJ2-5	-	TGTGCCAGCAGTTTACTCCTTACTAGTCAAGAGACCCAGTACTTC	CASSLLLTSQETQYF
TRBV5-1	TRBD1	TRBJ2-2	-	TGCGCCAGCAGCTTGGATGTGACAGGGGCAGGGGAGCTGTTTTTT	CASSLDVTGAGELFF
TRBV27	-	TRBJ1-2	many	TGTGCCAGCAGTTTAGTGTTCTCCTCTAGTTCCTATGGCTACACCTTC	CASSLVFSSSSYGYTF
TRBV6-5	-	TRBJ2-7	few	TGTGCCAGCAGTTACGATAGTAGGTCCTACGAGCAGTACTTC	CASSYDSRSYEQYF
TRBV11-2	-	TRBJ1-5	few	TGTGCCAGCAGCCAAGGGATTAGTCAGCCCCAGCATTTT	CASSQGISQPQHF
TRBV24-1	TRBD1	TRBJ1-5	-	TGTGCCACCAGTGGGGGGACAGGAGGGGACAATCAGCCCCAGCATTTT	CATSGGTGGDNQPQHF
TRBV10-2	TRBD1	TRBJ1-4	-	TGCGCCAGCAGTGAGGCGCGGCAGACAGGGAGTGAAAAACTGTTTTTT	CASSEARQTGSEKLFF
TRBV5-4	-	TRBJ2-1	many	TGTGCCAGCAGCTTGGATAAGGGTCTCAATGAGCAGTTCTTC	CASSLDKGLNEQFF
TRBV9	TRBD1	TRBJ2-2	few	TGTGCCAGCAGCAGCCACAGGGGGCTGACCGGGGAGCTGTTTTTT	CASSSHRGLTGELFF
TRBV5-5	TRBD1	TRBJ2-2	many	TGTGCCAGCAGCTTTGAGGGGGCGGCGAACACCGGGGAGCTGTTTTTT	CASSFEGAANTGELFF
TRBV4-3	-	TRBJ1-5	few	TGCGCCAGCAGCCAAGACAGGACAGCGCCCCAGCATTTT	CASSQDRTAPQHF
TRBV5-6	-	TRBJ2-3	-	TGTGCCAGCAGCTTCCGCCGGCCTGAACTCACAGATACGCAGTATTTT	CASSFRRPELTDTQYF
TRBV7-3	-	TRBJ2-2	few	TGTGCCAGCAGCGGCCGGGCAAGCGGCGGGGAGCTGTTTTTT	CASSGRASGGELFF
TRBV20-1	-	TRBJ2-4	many	TGCAGTGCTAGACTTTTAGACATTCAGTACTTC	CSARLLDIQYF
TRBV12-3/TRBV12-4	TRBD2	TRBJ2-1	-	TGTGCCAGCAGTTTAGCGCCAGCGGGGAAACCCGGCTATGAGCAGTTCTTC	CASSLAPAGKPGYEQFF
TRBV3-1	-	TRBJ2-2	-	TGTGCCAGCAGCCAAGAGGTGGGGGAGCTGTTTTTT	CASSQEVGELFF
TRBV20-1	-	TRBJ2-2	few	TGCAGTGCTAGAGATCACCAGGCGCAGGTCACCGGGGAGCTGTTTTTT	CSARDHQAQVTGELFF
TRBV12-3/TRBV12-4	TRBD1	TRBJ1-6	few	TGTGCCAGCAGTTTCGGGACAGAATTTTCACCCCTCCACTTT	CASSFGTEFSPLHF
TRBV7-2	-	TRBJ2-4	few	TGTGCCAGCAGCCCCGGGACAGCCAAAAACATTCAGTACTTC	CASSPGTAKNIQYF